Below are 16 T cell receptor beta chains sequenced from a single sample in a study of cytomegalovirus exposure and HLA in healthy donors. Use of 60 Vbeta and 13 Jbeta primers characterized the PCR. The repertoire was sequenced with immunoSEQ multiplex PCR; TCRdb's copy has only in-frame clones and lacks some. The sample includes under 200,000 clones, approximately 88% seen only once; the top ten take 0.8% to 1.3%. Sequencing was done on a sample of PBMCs. These receptors all stem from a man younger than 40 in good health and CMV-seronegative.

The rearrangement uses TRBV5-8 and TRBJ2-6, with D tentatively TRBD2 (5 bases). Between the trimmed V and J ends, which lost 4 bases and 1 base, there was a span of 12 bases. In germline, CDR1 is SGHTS, CDR2 YDEGEE. CDR3 length equals 16 residues. The CDR3 here is CASSGRGYSGANVLTF. For the CDR3, the DNA is TGTGCCAGCAGCGGCAGAGGGTATTCTGGGGCCAACGTCCTGACTTTC. The variable domain in full, with the rest retrieved from reference TRBV5-8 and TRBJ2-6, is EAGVTQSPTHLIKTRGQQATLRCSPISGHTSVYWYQQALGLGLQFLLWYDEGEERNRGNFPPRFSGRQFPNYSSELNVNALELEDSALYLCASSGRGYSGANVLTFGAGSRLTVL.

As DNA, the CDR3 is TGTGCCTGGAGTGTACTCGGGGCGGGATTAAATGAAAAACTGTTTTTT. Residues: CAWSVLGAGLNEKLFF. The rearrangement links TRBV30 to TRBJ1-4; possible D gene TRBD1, 5 bases. Germline assignment: CDR1 GTSNPN and CDR2 SVGIG (reference sequence). The CDR3 runs to 16 residues. The V and J ends lost 0 bases and 5 bases respectively, with 16 bases between them.

This rearrangement joins TRBV13 to TRBJ2-1; 7 nucleotides align to TRBD2. This CDR3 contains 18 residues. With V trimmed by 2 bases and J by 6 bases, 16 bases remained unmatched. Germline lookup yields CDR1 PRHDT and CDR2 FYEKMQ (reference sequence). CDR3 region: CASSLTREYPPGGNEQFF. CDR3 nucleotides: TGTGCCAGCAGCTTAACTAGGGAGTACCCTCCGGGGGGCAATGAGCAGTTCTTC.

The V and J genes are TRBV5-1 and TRBJ2-5, with TRBD1 matching over 9 bases. The J call could be wrong; TRBJ2-7 is a better fit for the DNA end. In germline, CDR1 is SGHRS, CDR2 YFSETQ. The CDR3 spans 16 residues. In DNA, the CDR3 is TGCGCCAGCAGCCGAGGGGTTCCGGGACAGGGTTTCGAGCAGTACTTC. It specifies CASSRGVPGQGFEQYF.

The chain joins TRBV5-6 to TRBJ1-2; possibly TRBD1 for D (5 bases). The V end was cut by 5 bases, the J end by 0 bases, with 11 bases between. The CDR3 is 14 residues long. Germline V gene data show CDR1 as SGHDT and CDR2 as YYEEEE. In nucleotides, the CDR3 is TGTGCCAGCAGTCGACAGCGTACTAACTATGGCTACACCTTC. This encodes CASSRQRTNYGYTF.

This clone was detected once. The chain recombines TRBV5-1 with TRBJ2-5; 9 bases agree with TRBD2. The V gene end was trimmed by 0 bases and the J gene end by 2 bases; junction bases not matched to a gene: 11. The CDR3 sequence is 18 residues long. Germline loops: CDR1 SGHRS, CDR2 YFSETQ. CDR3 sequence reads: CASSLGRASGTLQETQYF. CDR3 DNA sequence: TGCGCCAGCAGCTTGGGTAGGGCTAGCGGGACCTTACAAGAGACCCAGTACTTC.

The chain recombines TRBV6-1 with TRBJ1-3; D uncertain. V was clipped by 7 bases and J by 0 bases, with 13 bases between them. The CDR3 has 15 amino acids. CDR1 and CDR2 from the germline V gene are MNHNS and SASEGT. CDR3 amino acids: CASTMTRGSGNTIYF. The CDR3 DNA reads TGTGCCAGCACCATGACGCGGGGCTCTGGAAACACCATATATTTT.

This clone was recorded once. The V gene is TRBV5-6, the J gene TRBJ2-1; 7 bases agree with TRBD2. V lost 3 bases to trimming and J lost 5 bases; unmatched junction nucleotides: 5. Looked up from germline, CDR1 is SGHDT and CDR2 is YYEEEE. The CDR3 sequence is 14 residues long. The CDR3 coding sequence is TGTGCCAGCAGCTGGGGGGACTACCACAATGAGCAGTTCTTC. It yields the protein CASSWGDYHNEQFF.

This clone showed up just once. The chain carries TRBV5-1 and TRBJ2-5, with D maybe TRBD1 (6 bases). Trimming left V 1 base short and J 0 bases short, with 10 bases between. This CDR3 contains 15 residues. Germline V gives CDR1 SGHRS, CDR2 YFSETQ. The CDR3 here is CASSLTGQNQETQYF. In DNA, the CDR3 is TGCGCCAGCAGCTTGACTGGACAGAACCAAGAGACCCAGTACTTC.

This chain connects TRBV27 to TRBJ1-2, with D perhaps TRBD1 (5 bases). The CDR3 sequence is 14 residues long. Trimming shortened V by 3 bases and J by 4 bases, and 12 bases separated the two germline ends. Per the germline V gene, CDR1 is MNHEY and CDR2 is SMNVEV (reference sequence). The CDR3 sequence: CASSLGGEIYGYTF. Here the CDR3 DNA reads TGTGCCAGCAGTTTGGGGGGTGAGATCTATGGCTACACCTTC.

The gene calls are TRBV6-5 and TRBJ2-2, with D possibly TRBD1 on 6 matching bases. The V gene lost 6 bases and the J gene lost 4 bases, with 15 bases spanning the gap. Germline CDR1 MNHEY, CDR2 SVGAGI. This CDR3 spans 15 amino acids. The CDR3: CASRPDRRLTGELFF. The CDR3 DNA reads as TGTGCCAGCAGACCTGACAGGAGACTCACCGGGGAGCTGTTTTTT.

The rearrangement links TRBV7-2 to TRBJ2-1, with TRBD2 as a possible D gene (6 bases). This CDR3 comprises 14 residues. V lost 6 bases and J lost 8, with 17 bases in between. CDR1 is SGHTA, CDR2 FQGNSA, per germline. Here the CDR3 reads CASRSGLSVDEQFF. The DNA for the CDR3 is TGTGCCAGCAGGTCGGGACTTTCGGTGGATGAGCAGTTCTTC.

The CDR3 DNA reads TGTGCCTGGACCAATGGGGCAGGGGGTCCTTACGAGCAGTACTTC. Translation gives CAWTNGAGGPYEQYF. The gene calls are TRBV30 and TRBJ2-7; TRBD1 agrees at 7 bases. Trimming removed 4 bases from V and 4 bases from J; junction bases left unmatched: 13. Germline V gene lookup returns CDR1 GTSNPN and CDR2 SVGIG (reference sequence). The CDR3 is 15 amino acids.

This chain connects TRBV6-6 to TRBJ1-2; 7 nucleotides align to TRBD1. The CDR3 is made up of 14 amino acids. Germline V gene lookup returns CDR1 MNHNY and CDR2 SVGAGI (reference sequence). Trimming took 3 bases from V and 4 from J; bases not matched to a gene: 5. In DNA, the CDR3 is TGTGCCAGCAGTTATCTGGCAGGGGGCTATGGCTACACCTTC. This gives the protein CASSYLAGGYGYTF.

This rearrangement joins TRBV27 to TRBJ2-7, with 7 nucleotides matching TRBD2. CDR3 size: 13 residues. CDR1 is MNHEY and CDR2 is SMNVEV in the germline V gene (reference sequence). V trimming: 4 bases; J trimming: 1 base; junction bases outside the gene matches: 1. The CDR3 loop is CASSWGLSYEQYF. CDR3 in DNA: TGTGCCAGCAGTTGGGGACTATCCTACGAGCAGTACTTC.

This chain joins TRBV6-1 and TRBJ2-1; D not certain. CDR1 MNHNS and CDR2 SASEGT come from the germline V gene. There are 15 residues in the CDR3. V dropped 2 bases and J dropped 0 bases, with 8 bases sitting between them. The CDR3 spells CASSESWPSYNEQFF. The CDR3 bases are TGTGCCAGCAGTGAATCTTGGCCCTCCTACAATGAGCAGTTCTTC.